Below, one T cell receptor beta chain is given with its context. TCR beta VDJ and CDR3 were profiled, and genomic DNA was the template. Via MiXCR, TCRdb re-called the reads, giving one row per CDR3 protein. Of roughly 170,000 distinct CDR3 sequences in the sample, nearly 50% were seen once. Sequencing involved patients with CD8+CD57+ cell expansion previously shown by flow cytometry. CDR3 size: 15 residues. V was trimmed by 2 bases and J by 1 base, leaving 6 bases between them. Germline values: CDR1 SNHLY, CDR2 FYNNEI. These data are taken from a study of CD8+CD57+ T cells in acquired aplastic anemia. The specimen was sorted CD4+, CD8+, or CD8+CD57+ T cells (not recorded which) from PBMCs. The rearrangement uses TRBV2 and TRBJ2-6, with D uncertain. The sequence was obtained from a human donor with aplastic anemia. The CDR3, as DNA: TGTGCCAGCAGTGAAAGTAGATCTGGGGCCAACGTCCTGACTTTC. This sequence encodes CASSESRSGANVLTF. Full variable domain (rest looked up from reference TRBV2 and TRBJ2-6): EPEVTQTPSHQVTQMGQEVILRCVPISNHLYFYWYRQILGQKVEFLVSFYNNEISEKSEIFDDQFSVERPDGSNFTLKIRSTKLEDSAMYFCASSESRSGANVLTFGAGSRLTVL.